This T cell receptor (beta chain) was recorded in a study of OX40 agonist ivuxolimab in advanced cancers. Study in general: Of the patients, three showed partial responses, one with hepatocellular carcinoma and two with cutaneous melanoma.

Repertoires were generated with immunoSEQ multiplex PCR, while TCRdb's copy carries only in-frame clones and drops some. The data hold tens of thousands of clones, with approximately 93% observed a single time. V lost 5 bases, J lost 2 bases, and 13 bases lay in between. Germline CDR1 is SGDLS and CDR2 is YYNGEE. The CDR3 spans 15 residues. The specimen comprised CD4+ or CD8+ T cells sorted from blood, sampled in a trial of the OX40 agonist ivuxolimab. This sequence originates from an adult with an advanced solid tumor such as melanoma, head and neck, liver or kidney cancer. The V and J genes are TRBV9 and TRBJ2-2; TRBD1 is a possible D gene (6 bases). For the CDR3, the DNA is TGTGCCAGCAGTATCACAGGGAGAAACACCGGGGAGCTGTTTTTT. Encoded protein: CASSITGRNTGELFF.